These 27 T cell receptor beta chains were sequenced from one sample in a study of blood T cells in healthy people across ages. Primed by a sample-barcoded 5' primer and a J-beta primer mix, a second PCR proceeded for roughly 7 to 12 cycles. TCRdb called the 5' RACE reads again in MiXCR, with one record for every CDR3 protein. The data show around 580,000 distinct CDR3 sequences, roughly 43% seen once. What was sequenced was blood. The origin of the receptors is a man older than 75 in good health.

The chain carries TRBV20-1 and TRBJ2-2, with 14 bases fitting TRBD2. Germline loops: CDR1 DFQATT, CDR2 SNEGSKA (reference sequence). V dropped 4 bases and J dropped 7; count of bases not matched to a gene: 8. The CDR3 spans 16 residues. This CDR3 reads CSATKGTSGSRGELFF. CDR3 nucleotide sequence: TGCAGTGCTACCAAGGGGACTAGCGGGAGTCGCGGGGAGCTGTTTTTT.

CDR3 nucleotide sequence: TGCGCCAGCAGCTTGGGGGACAGGTGGGATGAGCAGTTCTTC. This translates into CASSLGDRWDEQFF. The V call is TRBV5-1, the J call TRBJ2-1, with 8 bases fitting TRBD1. Germline V CDR1 and CDR2: SGHRS, YFSETQ. The CDR3 sequence is 14 residues long. Trimming cost V 0 bases and J 8 bases; bases outside gene matches: 4.

Only a few counts were recorded for this clonotype. CDR3 sequence reads: CASREVYGYTF. CDR3 sequence (DNA): TGTGCCAGCAGGGAGGTGTATGGCTACACCTTC. The chain joins TRBV28 to TRBJ1-2, with D unresolved. Looked up from germline, CDR1 is MDHEN and CDR2 is SYDVKM. CDR3 length: 11 amino acids. The V end was cut by 6 bases, the J end by 5 bases, with 7 bases between.

The chain couples TRBV14 to TRBJ2-1, with a possible D match to TRBD2 (6 bases). Looked up from germline, CDR1 is SGHDN and CDR2 is FVKESK. The CDR3 runs to 16 residues. V shed 2 bases and J shed 4 bases, with 15 bases lying between them. CDR3: CASSQWGLGGYNEQFF. The CDR3 bases are TGTGCCAGCAGCCAATGGGGACTCGGGGGATACAATGAGCAGTTCTTC. The complete variable domain, with remaining parts taken from reference TRBV14 and TRBJ2-1, reads EAGVTQFPSHSVIEKGQTVTLRCDPISGHDNLYWYRRVMGKEIKFLLHFVKESKQDESGMPNNRFLAERTGGTYSTLKVQPAELEDSGVYFCASSQWGLGGYNEQFFGPGTRLTVL.

This clonotype was found once. The rearrangement links TRBV2 to TRBJ2-4; perhaps TRBD1 as D (6 bases). Matching the DNA end better, TRBJ2-5 makes the J call doubtful. The germline CDR1 and CDR2 sequences are SNHLY and FYNNEI. This CDR3 has 15 amino acids. CDR3: CASTDGQGKLETQYF. CDR3 DNA sequence: TGTGCCAGCACCGATGGGCAGGGGAAACTTGAGACCCAGTACTTC.

The CDR3 region has the DNA TGTGCCACCAGCAGAGTCAAGGGTTGGAACACTGAAGCTTTCTTT. This gives the protein CATSRVKGWNTEAFF. This chain uses TRBV15 with TRBJ1-1; D is unresolved. Germline CDR1 is LNHNV and CDR2 is YYDKDF (reference sequence). V was cut by 1 base and J by 1 base, with 10 bases left in between. This CDR3 comprises 15 residues.

The gene calls are TRBV7-2 and TRBJ2-5, with 15 bases that match TRBD2. The length of the CDR3 is 18 residues. V shed 5 bases and J 3 bases; nucleotides not matched to a gene: 10. Germline values: CDR1 SGHTA, CDR2 FQGNSA. The CDR3: CASSVTGTSGGLEETQYF. The CDR3 DNA is TGTGCCAGCAGCGTGACCGGGACTAGCGGGGGGTTGGAAGAGACCCAGTACTTC.

The rearrangement links TRBV5-1 to TRBJ2-1, with 9 bases that match TRBD2. The V gene's germline CDR1 is SGHRS and CDR2 YFSETQ. The CDR3 loop spans 16 amino acids. Losses at the gene ends were 3 bases for V and 9 bases for J; bases not matched to a gene: 13. The chain's CDR3 is CASSYLLLAGHSEQFF. The CDR3 nucleotides read TGCGCCAGCAGCTACCTTCTCCTAGCGGGGCACAGTGAGCAGTTCTTC.

There are a few counts of this clonotype. The rearrangement links TRBV11-1 to TRBJ2-5; tentatively, D is TRBD2 (5 bases). The germline V and J ends were trimmed by 2 bases and 4 bases, with 11 bases remaining between them. Per germline, CDR1 SGHAT and CDR2 FQDESV (reference sequence). The CDR3 extends over 14 amino acids. DNA of the CDR3: TGTGCCAGCAGCTTACATGGGAGCAGAGAGACCCAGTACTTC. Amino acids: CASSLHGSRETQYF.

This chain links TRBV6-2 or TRBV6-3 with TRBJ1-5; D is ambiguous. Trimming removed 2 bases from V and 2 bases from J, with 13 bases in between. There are 16 residues in the CDR3. Germline CDR1 is MNHEY and CDR2 is SVGEGT. CDR3 sequence (DNA): TGTGCCAGCAGTTACCGACCCGAGGGAGGCAATCAGCCCCAGCATTTT. Translating it yields CASSYRPEGGNQPQHF.

This clonotype showed up just a few times. This chain links TRBV2 with TRBJ2-7; D not certain. Germline loops: CDR1 SNHLY, CDR2 FYNNEI. The CDR3 is made up of 14 amino acids. Trimming shortened V by 1 base and J by 3 bases, and 10 bases separated the two germline ends. CDR3 protein: CASSEGNPLYEQYF. In nucleotides, the CDR3 is TGTGCCAGCAGTGAAGGGAATCCCCTCTACGAGCAGTACTTC.

Turning to this clonotype: A much larger clone differs from this one at a single base, so this may be a read error. This chain links TRBV4-1 with TRBJ2-7; the D is unclear. The ends were cut back, 2 bases at V and 7 bases at J, with 15 bases in the middle. The CDR3 consists of 14 residues. Germline V CDR1 and CDR2: MGHRA, YSYEKL. The CDR3 sequence: CASSQQVAYNEQYF. As DNA, the CDR3 is TGCGCCAGCAGCCAACAGGTGGCCTACAATGAGCAGTACTTC.

This clonotype came up many times. The rearrangement links TRBV6-5 to TRBJ2-2, with 12 bases lining up with TRBD2. Trimming took 6 bases from V and 7 from J; bases not matched to a gene: 3. This CDR3 contains 14 residues. Germline CDR1 reads MNHEY; CDR2 reads SVGAGI. CDR3 residues: CASRRGLAGGELFF. The DNA of the CDR3 is TGTGCCAGCAGGCGGGGACTAGCGGGCGGGGAGCTGTTTTTT.

This clonotype was picked up many times. The J gene is TRBJ1-4, the V gene TRBV6-6; D call uncertain. Between the trimmed V and J ends, which lost 2 bases and 6 bases, there was a span of 4 bases. The germline CDR1 and CDR2 sequences are MNHNY and SVGAGI (reference sequence). The CDR3 is made up of 12 amino acids. The CDR3 bases are TGTGCCAGCAGTTACCGGGATGAAAAACTGTTTTTT. As protein: CASSYRDEKLFF.

A remark on this clonotype: One junction end does not reproduce the germline sequence, and a read error may be involved. CDR3 protein: CASSADSLKNSQYF. DNA for the CDR3: TGTGCCAGCAGTGCCGACAGTCTCAAAAACAGTCAGTACTTC. This rearrangement joins TRBV28 to TRBJ2-4; possible D gene TRBD1, 5 bases. CDR1 MDHEN and CDR2 SYDVKM come from the germline V gene. CDR3 length: 14 residues.

The chain combines TRBV7-2 with TRBJ2-1, with 8 bases aligning to TRBD2. The CDR3 totals 13 residues. CDR1 is SGHTA, CDR2 FQGNSA, per germline. V trimming: 6 bases; J trimming: 10 bases; junction bases outside the gene matches: 8. CDR3 region: CASSVAGGPEQFF. In DNA form, the CDR3 reads TGTGCCAGCAGTGTGGCGGGGGGCCCCGAGCAGTTCTTC.

The V gene is TRBV20-1, the J gene TRBJ2-5; possible D gene TRBD2, 6 bases. The end of the DNA fits TRBJ2-7 better, so the J call may be wrong. The length of the CDR3 is 14 residues. The germline V gene encodes CDR1 DFQATT and CDR2 SNEGSKA (reference sequence). CDR3 amino acids: CSQSGLSGTYEQYF. The DNA of the CDR3 is TGCAGCCAGTCCGGACTAAGCGGCACCTACGAGCAGTACTTC.

This clonotype showed up just a few times. The chain couples TRBV29-1 to TRBJ2-3, with 10 bases that match TRBD1. Germline lookup yields CDR1 SQVTM and CDR2 ANQGSEA. The length of the CDR3 is 13 residues. V gave up 6 bases and J gave up 4 bases; unmatched junction bases: 4. DNA of the CDR3: TGCAGCGTGGGGGACAGGGGATCAGATACGCAGTATTTT. This translates into CSVGDRGSDTQYF.

The rearrangement links TRBV30 to TRBJ2-7, with 7 bases fitting TRBD2. The CDR3 has 13 residues. Germline trimming cut 6 bases from V and 0 bases from J; bases unmatched to any gene: 5. CDR1 and CDR2 from the germline V gene are GTSNPN and SVGIG (reference sequence). CDR3 in amino acids: CACLADSSYEQYF. Written as DNA, the CDR3 is TGTGCCTGTCTAGCGGATAGCTCCTACGAGCAGTACTTC.

The rearrangement links TRBV7-2 to TRBJ1-4, with D tentatively TRBD1 (5 bases). CDR1 is SGHTA and CDR2 is FQGNSA in the germline V gene. CDR3 length: 16 residues. V lost 3 bases and J lost 4, with 15 bases in between. The CDR3 DNA reads as TGTGCCAGCAGCTTGGGGTTCGGGGCCTATAATGAAAAACTGTTTTTT. This translates into CASSLGFGAYNEKLFF.

The J gene is TRBJ1-2, the V gene TRBV20-1; 12 bases line up with TRBD1. The germline CDR1 and CDR2 sequences are DFQATT and SNEGSKA (reference sequence). V lost 0 bases, J lost 5 bases, and 10 bases stayed unmatched. The CDR3 runs to 17 residues. The CDR3 nucleotides are TGCAGTGCTAGAGATTGGGGGGGACAGGGGGCAGGATATGGCTACACCTTC. This sequence encodes CSARDWGGQGAGYGYTF.

There are a few counts of this clonotype. This rearrangement joins TRBV11-2 to TRBJ2-7; 9 bases are a match to TRBD2. The germline V gene has CDR1 SGHAT and CDR2 FQNNGV. The CDR3 length is 16 residues. After removal of 5 bases from V and 3 bases from J, the junction contained 11 bases not matched to a gene. The DNA for the CDR3 is TGTGCCAGCAGCCTGGTGCGTTCGCGGGGGGGCTACGAGCAGTACTTC. This gives the protein CASSLVRSRGGYEQYF. Together with reference TRBV11-2 and TRBJ2-7, the CDR3 gives the full variable domain: EAGVAQSPRYKIIEKRQSVAFWCNPISGHATLYWYQQILGQGPKLLIQFQNNGVVDDSQLPKDRFSAERLKGVDSTLKIQPAKLEDSAVYLCASSLVRSRGGYEQYFGPGTRLTVT.

The V call is TRBV20-1, the J call TRBJ2-1; 9 nucleotides match TRBD1. This CDR3 comprises 13 residues. CDR1 is DFQATT and CDR2 is SNEGSKA in the germline V gene (reference sequence). Germline trimming cut 6 bases from V and 13 bases from J; bases unmatched to any gene: 13. CDR3 sequence reads: CSAWGQGLKTQFF. In nucleotides, the CDR3 is TGCAGTGCATGGGGACAGGGTCTAAAGACCCAGTTCTTC.

The V gene is TRBV10-3, the J gene TRBJ2-5; D not resolved. Germline V gene lookup returns CDR1 ENHRY and CDR2 SYGVKD. The V and J ends lost 3 bases and 1 base respectively, with 9 bases between them. The length of the CDR3 is 14 residues. The CDR3: CAISERHIQETQYF. CDR3 DNA: TGTGCCATCAGTGAACGGCACATCCAAGAGACCCAGTACTTC.

Here the CDR3 reads CASSYGGRNQPQHF. The CDR3 bases are TGTGCCAGCAGTTACGGCGGGCGCAATCAGCCCCAGCATTTT. V usage is TRBV6-5 and J usage is TRBJ1-5; the D is unclear. This CDR3 is 14 amino acids long. Germline assignment: CDR1 MNHEY and CDR2 SVGAGI. Between the trimmed V and J ends, which lost 2 bases and 2 bases, there was a span of 7 bases.

This chain connects TRBV5-1 to TRBJ2-1; TRBD2 matches 15 bases. The V gene end was trimmed by 4 bases and the J gene end by 7 bases; junction bases not matched to a gene: 9. From germline, CDR1 is SGHRS and CDR2 YFSETQ. CDR3 length: 17 amino acids. The CDR3 reads CASSPGTSGGLSNEQFF. CDR3 in DNA: TGCGCCAGCAGCCCGGGGACTAGCGGGGGGCTTAGTAATGAGCAGTTCTTC.

This clonotype was seen a few times. The CDR3 DNA is TGCAGCGTTGGTGGCTACACCTTC. This codes for CSVGGYTF. The chain links TRBV29-1 to TRBJ1-2; D is unclear. CDR3 length equals 8 residues. Trimming shortened V by 4 bases and J by 7 bases, and 1 base separated the two germline ends. CDR1 is SQVTM, CDR2 ANQGSEA, per germline.